Listed here are 24 T cell receptor beta chains from one sample, sequenced in a study of identical twins. TCRdb passed the 5' RACE reads through MiXCR, listing each CDR3 protein once. The data show approximately 190,000 distinct CDR3 sequences, about a sixth seen once. This sample was also put to use in a study of T cells expressing NK-cell markers.

Sequencing was done on a sample of CD8+ T cells sorted from blood. Every receptor here comes from a young woman in good health.

This clonotype has at least ten counts. V gene TRBV29-1 combines with J gene TRBJ2-3; D gene uncertain. The CDR3 runs to 14 residues. V lost 7 bases and J 6 bases, leaving 20 bases between the germline ends. Germline V gives CDR1 SQVTM, CDR2 ANQGSEA. The CDR3 DNA reads TGCAGCGCAGGAGAGCATCCACCCACCGATACGCAGTATTTT. Translation gives CSAGEHPPTDTQYF.

This clonotype turned up a few times. The chain has TRBV2 and TRBJ2-2; 11 nucleotides align to TRBD1. Germline V gives CDR1 SNHLY, CDR2 FYNNEI. The CDR3 consists of 17 residues. With V trimmed by 7 bases and J by 5 bases, 12 bases remained unmatched. CDR3 loop: CASTRTGGIDRTGELFF. CDR3 bases: TGTGCCAGCACTCGGACAGGGGGCATAGATAGGACCGGGGAGCTGTTTTTT.

Comment on this clonotype: One end of the junction varies from germline; a read error may be responsible. The rearrangement uses TRBV24-1 and TRBJ2-3; TRBD1 agrees at 7 bases. This CDR3 has 14 residues. The germline V gene has CDR1 KGHDR and CDR2 SFDVKD. As DNA, the CDR3 is TGTGCCATCAGTGATCATACAGGGGCGGATACGCAGTATTTT. It is translated as CAISDHTGADTQYF.

This clonotype was picked up a small number of times. This chain connects TRBV9 to TRBJ2-3; possible D gene TRBD2, 5 bases. Germline V lookup: CDR1 SGDLS, CDR2 YYNGEE. V lost 0 bases and J lost 2, with 7 bases in between. The CDR3 covers 14 residues. The CDR3 spells CASSVVANTDTQYF. The CDR3 bases are TGTGCCAGCAGCGTAGTAGCGAACACAGATACGCAGTATTTT.

The CDR3 DNA sequence: TGTGCCAGCAGCTCCTCACTAGTTTACACCGGGGAGCTGTTTTTT. It specifies CASSSSLVYTGELFF. The chain has TRBV5-6 and TRBJ2-2; a possible D gene is TRBD2 (5 bases). In germline, CDR1 is SGHDT, CDR2 YYEEEE. The ends were cut back, 3 bases at V and 3 bases at J, with 12 bases in the middle. CDR3 length: 15 amino acids.

This clonotype has a handful of counts. This chain connects TRBV7-9 to TRBJ1-2; D ambiguous. V lost 6 bases and J 8 bases, leaving 10 bases between the germline ends. Germline lookup yields CDR1 SEHNR and CDR2 FQNEAQ (reference sequence). This CDR3 has 11 amino acids. CDR3 sequence reads: CASSLGRGYTF. The CDR3 DNA is TGTGCCAGCAGTCTAGGAAGGGGCTACACCTTC.

The J gene is TRBJ2-1, the V gene TRBV5-1; D is unclear. Germline CDR1 and CDR2: SGHRS and YFSETQ. V was clipped by 0 bases and J by 10 bases, with 11 bases between them. The CDR3 is 13 residues long. CDR3 sequence: CASSLDSAKEQFF. CDR3 bases: TGCGCCAGCAGCTTGGATAGTGCTAAAGAGCAGTTCTTC.

In this sample, this clonotype turned up a few times. The chain couples TRBV12-3 or TRBV12-4 to TRBJ1-2; D possibly corresponds to TRBD1 (5 bases). Trimming left V 3 bases short and J 10 bases short, with 9 bases between. The CDR3 extends over 11 amino acids. CDR3 sequence: CASSLGVYYTF. CDR3 nucleotide sequence: TGTGCCAGCAGTTTGGGGGTATACTACACCTTC.

This clonotype has more than one count but fewer than ten. The chain recombines TRBV27 with TRBJ1-1; 9 positions match TRBD1. CDR1 is MNHEY and CDR2 is SMNVEV in the germline V gene (reference sequence). The CDR3 loop spans 16 amino acids. The V gene end was trimmed by 5 bases and the J gene end by 12 bases; junction bases not matched to a gene: 19. The CDR3 coding sequence is TGTGCCAGCAGTAGAAGTGCCGGACAGGGGAGGGTTGGGTCTTTCTTT. This codes for CASSRSAGQGRVGSFF.

This clonotype was seen more than once but under ten times. The gene calls are TRBV7-9 and TRBJ2-1; 11 nucleotides line up with TRBD2. V lost 4 bases, J lost 2 bases, and 7 bases stayed unmatched. This CDR3 comprises 17 residues. Germline loops: CDR1 SEHNR, CDR2 FQNEAQ (reference sequence). The CDR3 region has the DNA TGTGCCAGCAGCTCTCCTACTAGCGGGAGTACCTACAATGAGCAGTTCTTC. This gives the protein CASSSPTSGSTYNEQFF.

In this sample, this clonotype turned up a few times. This chain uses TRBV25-1 with TRBJ2-3; 11 bases are a match to TRBD2. The CDR3 is 17 residues long. Germline V gene lookup returns CDR1 MGHDK and CDR2 SYGVNS. Trimming removed 4 bases from V and 4 bases from J; junction bases left unmatched: 10. CDR3 bases: TGTGCCAGCAGTGTCGACGGGACTAGCGGCGCATCAGATACGCAGTATTTT. Protein: CASSVDGTSGASDTQYF.

CDR3 in DNA: TGTGCCATCAGTGATGCTAATGAGCAGTTCTTC. Its protein is CAISDANEQFF. The rearrangement uses TRBV10-3 and TRBJ2-1, with D unclear. V was pared by 3 bases and J by 7 bases, with 4 bases between. Per the germline V gene, CDR1 is ENHRY and CDR2 is SYGVKD. The CDR3 is 11 amino acids.

The chain uses TRBV7-9 and TRBJ2-7; 10 positions match TRBD1. CDR1 is SEHNR, CDR2 FQNEAQ, per germline (reference sequence). The length of the CDR3 is 15 residues. Unmatched junction bases numbered 12, after V lost 4 bases and J lost 9 bases. The CDR3 here is CASSSGSGQGFGQYF. Here the CDR3 DNA reads TGTGCCAGCAGCTCCGGCTCGGGACAGGGGTTTGGGCAGTACTTC.

This clonotype appeared a few times. The chain recombines TRBV5-5 with TRBJ2-1; 7 nucleotides align to TRBD2. The CDR3 totals 16 residues. Germline V lookup: CDR1 SGHKS, CDR2 YYEKEE (reference sequence). Trimming cost V 0 bases and J 6 bases; bases outside gene matches: 9. The CDR3 here is CASSLGRSGTGNEQFF. CDR3 DNA sequence: TGTGCCAGCAGCTTGGGTCGGAGCGGGACGGGCAATGAGCAGTTCTTC. Filled out from reference TRBV5-5 and TRBJ2-1, the complete variable domain reads DAGVTQSPTHLIKTRGQQVTLRCSPISGHKSVSWYQQVLGQGPQFIFQYYEKEERGRGNFPDRFSARQFPNYSSELNVNALLLGDSALYLCASSLGRSGTGNEQFFGPGTRLTVL.

The CDR3 DNA reads TGTGCCAGCAGCCAATCTAGCGGGGCCTACACAGATACGCAGTATTTT. Amino acids: CASSQSSGAYTDTQYF. This sequence joins TRBV14 and TRBJ2-3; 9 bases line up with TRBD2. Germline CDR1 SGHDN, CDR2 FVKESK. With V trimmed by 2 bases and J by 2 bases, 5 bases remained unmatched. This CDR3 is 16 amino acids long.

The chain couples TRBV27 to TRBJ2-7; the D gene is possibly TRBD1 (5 bases). CDR1 and CDR2 from the germline V gene are MNHEY and SMNVEV (reference sequence). The CDR3 loop spans 14 amino acids. Trimming took 5 bases from V and 2 from J, leaving 13 bases between them. The CDR3 spells CASSTRPGPYEQYF. In nucleotides, the CDR3 is TGTGCCAGCAGTACCCGACCAGGGCCCTACGAGCAGTACTTC.

The CDR3 DNA reads TGTGCCAGCAGTTACTCGACTAGCGGGAGGGACGATGAGCAGTTCTTC. This encodes CASSYSTSGRDDEQFF. This chain uses TRBV6-2 or TRBV6-3 with TRBJ2-1; TRBD2 aligns across 14 bases. There are 16 residues in the CDR3. Trimming removed 0 bases from V and 8 bases from J; junction bases left unmatched: 3. Germline V gene lookup returns CDR1 MNHEY and CDR2 SVGEGT.

The gene calls are TRBV2 and TRBJ2-1; unclear D gene. CDR1 SNHLY and CDR2 FYNNEI come from the germline V gene. The V end lost 7 bases, the J end lost 2 bases, and 12 bases lay between the germline ends. CDR3 size: 14 residues. CDR3 in DNA: TGTGCCAGCACCCGCGGCGGACCCTACAATGAGCAGTTCTTC. Its translation is CASTRGGPYNEQFF.

Only a few counts were recorded for this clonotype. The chain recombines TRBV5-1 with TRBJ2-5; weak D call: TRBD2 (6 bases). The CDR3 length is 14 residues. Germline CDR1 is SGHRS and CDR2 is YFSETQ. The germline V and J ends were trimmed by 7 bases and 3 bases, with 16 bases remaining between them. The CDR3 here is CASAIGGKEETQYF. The DNA of the CDR3 is TGCGCCAGCGCCATAGGAGGGAAGGAAGAGACCCAGTACTTC.

This clonotype has only a few counts. The CDR3 DNA is TGTGCCAGCAGCTCAACGAAACTAGCGGGGAGATACAATGAGCAGTTCTTC. This translates into CASSSTKLAGRYNEQFF. This rearrangement joins TRBV7-8 to TRBJ2-1; 10 nucleotides match TRBD2. CDR3 length equals 17 residues. Germline V gene lookup returns CDR1 SGHVS and CDR2 FQNEAQ. The junction had 10 bases not matched to a gene; V was cut back by 4 bases and J by 4 bases. The full variable domain, rest sourced from reference TRBV7-8 and TRBJ2-1, is GAGVSQSPRYKVAKRGQDVALRCDPISGHVSLFWYQQALGQGPEFLTYFQNEAQLDKSGLPSDRFFAERPEGSVSTLKIQRTQQEDSAVYLCASSSTKLAGRYNEQFFGPGTRLTVL.

J is TRBJ1-1 and V is TRBV29-1, with 9 bases identical to TRBD1. The germline V gene encodes CDR1 SQVTM and CDR2 ANQGSEA. The CDR3 contains 12 residues. J lost 1 base, V lost 7 bases, and 1 base had no gene match. CDR3 loop: CSGQGGNTEAFF. The CDR3 DNA follows: TGCAGCGGACAGGGGGGGAACACTGAAGCTTTCTTT.

The chain links TRBV6-2 or TRBV6-3 to TRBJ2-1; 8 bases fit TRBD2. CDR1 and CDR2 from the germline V gene are MNHEY and SVGEGT. Trimming cost V 8 bases and J 0 bases; bases outside gene matches: 12. This CDR3 contains 17 residues. DNA of the CDR3: TGTGCCAGCGCGGGGACTAGGAAAAGAAGCTCCTACAATGAGCAGTTCTTC. This gives the protein CASAGTRKRSSYNEQFF.

This clonotype was observed a few times. The rearrangement links TRBV9 to TRBJ2-1; unclear D gene. Trimming shortened V by 2 bases and J by 9 bases, and 12 bases separated the two germline ends. The germline gives CDR1 SGDLS, CDR2 YYNGEE. This CDR3 has 13 residues. The DNA of the CDR3 is TGTGCCAGCAGCGTCGGAAGTCGAGGTGAGCAGTTCTTC. Its translation is CASSVGSRGEQFF. Drawing the rest from reference TRBV9 and TRBJ2-1, the complete variable domain is DSGVTQTPKHLITATGQRVTLRCSPRSGDLSVYWYQQSLDQGLQFLIQYYNGEERAKGNILERFSAQQFPDLHSELNLSSLELGDSALYFCASSVGSRGEQFFGPGTRLTVL.

This clonotype came up a few times. The rearrangement uses TRBV12-3 or TRBV12-4 and TRBJ1-2; weak D call: TRBD1 (6 bases). Between the trimmed V and J ends, which lost 3 bases and 0 bases, there was a span of 14 bases. The CDR3 spans 16 residues. CDR3 sequence reads: CASSFSGAEANYGYTF. In nucleotides, the CDR3 is TGTGCCAGCAGTTTTTCAGGGGCTGAGGCTAACTATGGCTACACCTTC.